This T cell receptor beta chain stems from a study of blood T cells in healthy people across ages. Regarding the study as a whole: TCR beta diversity tracked closely with naive T cell percentage. Expanded clonotype shifts may have been confounded, as the donors had an unknown CMV status.

This clonotype was counted only a few times. What it binds is unknown. J lost 5 bases, V lost 4 bases, and 3 bases had no gene match. Germline CDR1 reads MNHEY; CDR2 reads SVGEGT. CDR3 length: 13 residues. A sample-barcoded 5' primer and a J-beta primer mix were used in a second PCR of about 7 to 11 cycles. One entry per CDR3 protein, called by TCRdb with MiXCR from the 5' RACE reads. The sample includes around 1,600,000 distinct CDR3 sequences, around 40% of them seen just once. V is TRBV6-2 or TRBV6-3 and J is TRBJ1-1; TRBD1 matches 8 bases. Sequencing input: blood. The sequence was collected from a woman younger than 35 in good health. CDR3 loop: CASSSGGRTEAFF. The DNA for the CDR3 is TGTGCCAGCAGTTCAGGGGGCAGGACTGAAGCTTTCTTT.